Reported below is one T cell receptor (beta chain). Antigen unknown. The entry originates in a study of T-cell memory formation after mild COVID-19. Whole-study context: The TCR clusters were mostly specific to one donor.

The CDR3 is 16 residues long. Germline CDR1 reads DFQATT; CDR2 reads SNEGSKA (reference sequence). V gave up 6 bases and J gave up 0 bases; unmatched junction bases: 8. Sample barcodes and UMIs were carried by the TCR alpha and TCR beta cDNA libraries that 5'RACE generated with constant-segment primers. TCRdb reprocessed the 5' RACE reads with MiXCR, giving one entry per CDR3 protein. The sample shows about 430,000 distinct CDR3 sequences, 20% to 25% of them seen only once. Notes on the study in general: A second wave expanding day 15 to 37 was CD4+-biased; contracting clones were balanced.

V usage is TRBV20-1 and J usage is TRBJ1-6; 7 bases match TRBD1. The sequenced sample was PBMCs or a T cell subset sorted from them (not recorded which). The clonotype originates from an adult woman who had mild COVID-19 (a few samples of this study predate the infection). Cell type and time point are not known. CDR3 residues: CSAEGQQPSYNSPLHF. In nucleotides, the CDR3 is TGCAGTGCGGAGGGACAGCAACCCTCCTATAATTCACCCCTCCACTTT.